Included here is one TCR beta chain sequence, with context. The target antigen is unknown. The data stem from a study of blood T cells in healthy people across ages. A second about 6 to 12 cycle PCR used barcoded and J-beta primers. A 12-random-nucleotide template-switch adaptor tagged each cDNA molecule. A single record per CDR3 protein comes from TCRdb applying MiXCR to the 5' RACE reads. The sample has some 290,000 distinct CDR3 sequences, roughly 29% seen once. Study results and limitations: Diversity was higher, and naive CD4+ cells more numerous, in long-lived donors than in aged donors.

The CDR3 consists of 16 residues. Germline V gene sequence: CDR1 MNHEY, CDR2 SVGAGI. Staff drew ten milliliters of peripheral blood from each donor. Isolated PBMCs totaled at least 6.5 million in each sample. The sample comprised blood. The clonotype comes from a woman aged 70 to 79 in good health. This chain joins TRBV6-5 and TRBJ2-5, with TRBD2 identical over 12 bases. The J call may be in error: the DNA end matches TRBJ2-7 better. The CDR3 DNA reads TGTGCCAGCAGTTACCTACTAGCGGGAGGAGTCTACGAGCAGTACTTC. Residues: CASSYLLAGGVYEQYF.